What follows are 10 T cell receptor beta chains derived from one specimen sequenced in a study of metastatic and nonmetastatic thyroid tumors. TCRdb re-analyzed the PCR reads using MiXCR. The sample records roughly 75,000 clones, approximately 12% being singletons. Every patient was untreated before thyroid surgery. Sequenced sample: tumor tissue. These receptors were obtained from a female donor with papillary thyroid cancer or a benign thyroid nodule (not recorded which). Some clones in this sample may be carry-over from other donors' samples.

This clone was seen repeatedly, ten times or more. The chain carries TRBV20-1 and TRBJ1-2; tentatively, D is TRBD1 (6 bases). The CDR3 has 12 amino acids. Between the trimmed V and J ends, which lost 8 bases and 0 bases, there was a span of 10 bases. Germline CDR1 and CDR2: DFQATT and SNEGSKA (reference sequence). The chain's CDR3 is CSWTATNYGYTF. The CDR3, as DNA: TGCAGTTGGACAGCGACTAACTATGGCTACACCTTC.

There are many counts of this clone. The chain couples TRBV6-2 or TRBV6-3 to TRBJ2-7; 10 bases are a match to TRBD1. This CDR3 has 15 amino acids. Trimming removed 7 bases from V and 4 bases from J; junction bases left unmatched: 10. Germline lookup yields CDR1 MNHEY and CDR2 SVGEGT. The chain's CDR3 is CASTPGGQGKYEQYF. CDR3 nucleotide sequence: TGTGCCAGCACCCCGGGGGGACAGGGGAAGTACGAGCAGTACTTC.

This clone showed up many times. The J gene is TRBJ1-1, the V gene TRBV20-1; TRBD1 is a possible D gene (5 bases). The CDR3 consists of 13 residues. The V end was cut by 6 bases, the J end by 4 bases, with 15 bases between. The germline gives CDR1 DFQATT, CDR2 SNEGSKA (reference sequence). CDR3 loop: CSATLFGATEAFF. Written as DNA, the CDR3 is TGCAGTGCAACCCTCTTTGGGGCCACTGAAGCTTTCTTT.

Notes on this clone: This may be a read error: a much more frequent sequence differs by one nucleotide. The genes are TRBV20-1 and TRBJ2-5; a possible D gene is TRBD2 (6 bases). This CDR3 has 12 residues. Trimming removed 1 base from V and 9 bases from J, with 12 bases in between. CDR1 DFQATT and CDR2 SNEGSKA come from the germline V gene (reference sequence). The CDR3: CSARGHGEAQYF. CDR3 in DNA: TGCAGTGCTAGAGGACACGGGGAGGCCCAGTACTTC.

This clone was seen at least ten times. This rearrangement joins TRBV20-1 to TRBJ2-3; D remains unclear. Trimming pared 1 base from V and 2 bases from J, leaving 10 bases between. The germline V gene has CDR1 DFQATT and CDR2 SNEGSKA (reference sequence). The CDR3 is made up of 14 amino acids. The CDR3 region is CSARVSRDTDTQYF. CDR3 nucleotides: TGCAGTGCTAGAGTATCAAGGGACACAGATACGCAGTATTTT.

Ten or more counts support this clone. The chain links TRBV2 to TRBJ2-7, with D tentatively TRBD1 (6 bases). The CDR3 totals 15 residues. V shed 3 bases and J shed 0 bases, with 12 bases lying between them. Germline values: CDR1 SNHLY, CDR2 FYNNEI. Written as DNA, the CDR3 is TGTGCCAGCAGTGACATGGGGGCAAGCTCCTACGAGCAGTACTTC. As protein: CASSDMGASSYEQYF. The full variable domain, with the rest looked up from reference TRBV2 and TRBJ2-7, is EPEVTQTPSHQVTQMGQEVILRCVPISNHLYFYWYRQILGQKVEFLVSFYNNEISEKSEIFDDQFSVERPDGSNFTLKIRSTKLEDSAMYFCASSDMGASSYEQYFGPGTRLTVT.

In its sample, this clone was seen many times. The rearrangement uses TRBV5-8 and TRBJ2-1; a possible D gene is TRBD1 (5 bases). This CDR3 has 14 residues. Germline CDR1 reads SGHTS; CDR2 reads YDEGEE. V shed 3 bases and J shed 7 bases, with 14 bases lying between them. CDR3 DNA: TGTGCCAGCAGCTGGCAGGGTACAGCGAATGAGCAGTTCTTC. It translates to CASSWQGTANEQFF.

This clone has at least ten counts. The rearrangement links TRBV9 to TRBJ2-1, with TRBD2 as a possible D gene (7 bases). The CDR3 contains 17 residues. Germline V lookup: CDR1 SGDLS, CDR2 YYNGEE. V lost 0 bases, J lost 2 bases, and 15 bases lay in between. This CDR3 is CASSVEVGGHPYNEQFF. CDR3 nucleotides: TGTGCCAGCAGCGTAGAGGTCGGGGGGCACCCCTACAATGAGCAGTTCTTC.

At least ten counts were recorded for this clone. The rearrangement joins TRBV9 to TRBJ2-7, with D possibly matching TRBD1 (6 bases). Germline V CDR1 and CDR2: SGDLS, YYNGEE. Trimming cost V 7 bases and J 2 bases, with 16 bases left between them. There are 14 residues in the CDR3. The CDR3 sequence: CASSPPGHTYEQYF. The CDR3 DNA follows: TGTGCCAGCTCGCCCCCGGGACACACCTACGAGCAGTACTTC.

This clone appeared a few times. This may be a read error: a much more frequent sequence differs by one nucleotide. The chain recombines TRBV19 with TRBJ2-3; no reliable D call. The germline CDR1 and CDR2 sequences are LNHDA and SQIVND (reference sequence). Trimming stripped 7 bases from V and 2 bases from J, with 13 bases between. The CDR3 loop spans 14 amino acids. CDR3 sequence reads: CASTWALTTDTQYF. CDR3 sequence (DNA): TGTGCCAGTACATGGGCCCTAACCACAGATACGCAGTATTTT. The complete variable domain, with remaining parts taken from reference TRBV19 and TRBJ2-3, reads DGGITQSPKYLFRKEGQNVTLSCEQNLNHDAMYWYRQDPGQGLRLIYYSQIVNDFQKGDIAEGYSVSREKKESFPLTVTSAQKNPTAFYLCASTWALTTDTQYFGPGTRLTVL.